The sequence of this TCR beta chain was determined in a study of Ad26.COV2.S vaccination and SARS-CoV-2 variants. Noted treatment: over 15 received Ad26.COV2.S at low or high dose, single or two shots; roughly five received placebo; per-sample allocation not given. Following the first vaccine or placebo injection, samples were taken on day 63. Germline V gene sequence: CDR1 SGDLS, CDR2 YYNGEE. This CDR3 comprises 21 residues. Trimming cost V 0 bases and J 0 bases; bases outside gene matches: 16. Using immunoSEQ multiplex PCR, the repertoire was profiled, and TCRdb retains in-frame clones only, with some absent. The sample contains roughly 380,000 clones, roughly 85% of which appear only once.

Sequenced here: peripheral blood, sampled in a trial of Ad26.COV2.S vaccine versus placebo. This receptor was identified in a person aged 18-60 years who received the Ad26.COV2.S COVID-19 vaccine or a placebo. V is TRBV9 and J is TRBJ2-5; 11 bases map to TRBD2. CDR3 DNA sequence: TGTGCCAGCAGCGTAGGAGATGTGGTGACTAGCGGGGATTTTTACCAAGAGACCCAGTACTTC. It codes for CASSVGDVVTSGDFYQETQYF.